This T cell receptor beta chain originates from a study of T cell responses to AZD1222 COVID-19 vaccine (dated by TCRdb to the early 2020s). Background on the whole study: AZD1222 recipients with second doses at about 4 weeks or about 12 weeks were pooled, because spike-specific TCR depth and breadth did not differ between schedules. A total of approximately 250 trial participants underwent TCR sequencing, of whom approximately 200 had received two doses of AZD1222 and 26 had received two doses of the MenACWY control vaccine. Trial participants were enrolled by age into 18-55, 56-69 and 70-plus year subgroups, with approximately 150, 28 and 58 TCR-sequenced participants respectively. Overall study outcomes, separate from this receptor: The vaccine-associated CD4 TCRs covered the entire spike protein, and the dominant responses fell in regions 160-218 and 743-854. Because no day 14 peak-response samples were available, the repertoires could be characterized only after the peak T cell response. Participants were mostly white British, with more females than males. The authors suggested clonal diversity may have been underestimated. Only five to seven AZD1222 recipients were SARS-CoV-2 seropositive at baseline, limiting conclusions about previously exposed vaccinees. Spike-specific TCR breadth and depth rose significantly after two AZD1222 doses compared with day 0 and with MenACWY recipients. In the small 56-69-year group, the increase in depth fell short of significance, most likely because of low power. Epitopes outside the regions mutated in the B.1.351 and B.1.1.7 variants were reportedly recognized by nearly half of the unique spike-specific TCRs.

The time point tag for this specimen amounts to: baseline before first vaccination. Samples from vaccinated people were obtained from the UK trials COV001 and COV002, which included a single-blind randomized controlled phase 2/3 trial of AZD1222 (ChAdOx1 nCoV-19) in healthy adults. Trial participant PBMC samples were collected at day 0 and day 28 after the second dose for TCRbeta chain sequencing. The CDR3 regions of human TCRbeta chains were analyzed by immunosequencing. In the authors' own workflow: Repertoire TCRs were matched against a reference library of SARS-CoV-2-specific TCRs generated with the MIRA antigen-specificity platform. Breadth meant the fraction of unique TCRs that were SARS-CoV-2-associated, whereas depth meant the fraction of total T cells that were SARS-CoV-2-associated. Using the MIRA data, each spike-specific TCR was mapped to the spike region that the TCR reacts to and placed in a CD4 or CD8 class. Log10-transformed breadth and depth values were compared by one-way ANOVA with Sidak's multiple comparisons tests. TCRdb limited this immuneACCESS table to in-frame rearrangements with V and J called. A share of clones is missing; checked studies link under half to unresolved V genes, and the rest is unexplained. That table is the source of V, J and clone size, and D and trimming were worked out from the DNA. The table for this sample lists 100,000 to 150,000 clones; about 90% of them were counted only once. Of the sample, more than 4% falls within the top ten clones.

In regard to this clone: The clone's antigen remains unknown. Per-base qualities were not stored, and no clone one base away is much larger.

V gives up 5 bases and J gives up 0 bases, and the segment between their germline ends measures 11 bases. For CDR1 and CDR2, the germline V gene lists SGHTA and FQGNSA. From cysteine to phenylalanine, the CDR3 is 15 amino acids long. The retained sequence is limited to the CDR3, 45 bases, with the frame set at the first base. This receptor was taken from an adult in good health. This sequence uses TRBV7-2 and TRBJ2-1; the D gene cannot be named for sure. The sequencing here drew on peripheral blood, taken on day 0 of AZD1222 vaccination. Here the CDR3 is given as CASSQEATSYNEQFF. The bases are TGTGCCAGCAGCCAAGAGGCCACCTCCTACAATGAGCAGTTCTTC.